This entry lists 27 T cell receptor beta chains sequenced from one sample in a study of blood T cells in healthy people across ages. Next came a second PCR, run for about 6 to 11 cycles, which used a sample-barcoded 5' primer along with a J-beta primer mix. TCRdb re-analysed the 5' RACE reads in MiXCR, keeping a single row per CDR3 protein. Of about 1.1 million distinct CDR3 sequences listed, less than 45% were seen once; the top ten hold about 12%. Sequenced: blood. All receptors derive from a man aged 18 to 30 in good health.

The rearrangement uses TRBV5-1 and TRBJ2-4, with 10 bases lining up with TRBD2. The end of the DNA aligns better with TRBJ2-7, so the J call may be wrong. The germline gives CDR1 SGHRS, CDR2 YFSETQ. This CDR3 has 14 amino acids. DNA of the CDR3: TGCGCCAGCAGCTTAACTAGCGGGGCCTCCGAGCAGTACTTC. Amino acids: CASSLTSGASEQYF.

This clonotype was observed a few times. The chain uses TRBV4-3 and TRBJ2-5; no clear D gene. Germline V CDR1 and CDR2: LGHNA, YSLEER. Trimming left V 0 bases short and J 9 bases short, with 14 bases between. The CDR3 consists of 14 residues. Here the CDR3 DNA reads TGCGCCAGCAGCCAAGATCCGGCCCTCCGGGCCCAGTACTTC. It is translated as CASSQDPALRAQYF.

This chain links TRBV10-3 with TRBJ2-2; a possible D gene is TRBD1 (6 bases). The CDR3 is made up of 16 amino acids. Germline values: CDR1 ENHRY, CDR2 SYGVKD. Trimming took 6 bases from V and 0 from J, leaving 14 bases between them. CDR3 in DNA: TGTGCCATCAGGAGTACAGGGACCGCGAACACCGGGGAGCTGTTTTTT. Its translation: CAIRSTGTANTGELFF.

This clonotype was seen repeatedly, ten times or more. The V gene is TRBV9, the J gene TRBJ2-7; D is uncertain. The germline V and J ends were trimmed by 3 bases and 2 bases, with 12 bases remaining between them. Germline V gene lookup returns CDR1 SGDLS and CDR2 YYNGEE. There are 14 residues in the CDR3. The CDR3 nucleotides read TGTGCCAGCAGCGGTACGGGTGATACCTACGAGCAGTACTTC. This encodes CASSGTGDTYEQYF.

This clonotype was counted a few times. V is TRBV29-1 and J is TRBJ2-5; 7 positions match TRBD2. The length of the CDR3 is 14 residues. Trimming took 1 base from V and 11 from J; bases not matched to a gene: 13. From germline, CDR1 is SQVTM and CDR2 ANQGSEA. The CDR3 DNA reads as TGCAGCGTTGAAGGAGCGGGATCCTACAATGAGCAGTACTTC. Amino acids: CSVEGAGSYNEQYF. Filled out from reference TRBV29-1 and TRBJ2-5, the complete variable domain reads SAVISQKPSRDICQRGTSLTIQCQVDSQVTMMFWYRQQPGQSLTLIATANQGSEATYESGFVIDKFPISRPNLTFSTLTVSNMSPEDSSIYLCSVEGAGSYNEQYFGPGTRLLVL.

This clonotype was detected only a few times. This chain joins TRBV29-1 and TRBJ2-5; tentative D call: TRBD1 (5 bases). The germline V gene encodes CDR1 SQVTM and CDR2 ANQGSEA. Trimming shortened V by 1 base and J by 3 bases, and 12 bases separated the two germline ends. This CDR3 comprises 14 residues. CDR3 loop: CSVEVLTVKETQYF. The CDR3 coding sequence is TGCAGCGTTGAAGTGTTGACAGTCAAAGAGACCCAGTACTTC.

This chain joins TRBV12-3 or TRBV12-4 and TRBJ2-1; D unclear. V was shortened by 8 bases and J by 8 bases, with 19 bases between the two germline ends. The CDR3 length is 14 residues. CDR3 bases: TGTGCCAGCTCTTATTCTGGTTTTAGGGATGAGCAGTTCTTC. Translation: CASSYSGFRDEQFF.

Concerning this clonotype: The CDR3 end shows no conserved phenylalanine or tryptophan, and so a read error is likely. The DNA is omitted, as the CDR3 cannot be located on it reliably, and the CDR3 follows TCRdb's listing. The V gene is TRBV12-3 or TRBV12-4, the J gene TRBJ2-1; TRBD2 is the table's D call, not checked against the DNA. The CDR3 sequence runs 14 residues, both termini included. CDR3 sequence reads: CASSPYGGGYTFGS.

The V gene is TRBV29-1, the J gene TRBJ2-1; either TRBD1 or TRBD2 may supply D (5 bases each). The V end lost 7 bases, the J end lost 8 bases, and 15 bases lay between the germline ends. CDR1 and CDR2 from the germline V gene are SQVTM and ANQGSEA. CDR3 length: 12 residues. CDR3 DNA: TGCAGCGGCCAGGCCTTGGGGGATGAGCAGTTCTTC. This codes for CSGQALGDEQFF.

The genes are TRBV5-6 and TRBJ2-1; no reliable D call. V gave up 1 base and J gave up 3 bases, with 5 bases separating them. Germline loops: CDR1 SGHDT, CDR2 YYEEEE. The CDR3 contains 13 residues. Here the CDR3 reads CASSLSIYNEQFF. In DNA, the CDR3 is TGTGCCAGCAGCTTGTCTATCTACAATGAGCAGTTCTTC.

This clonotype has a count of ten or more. This CDR3 reads CASSFGTGKTEAFF. The CDR3 nucleotides read TGTGCCAGCAGCTTTGGGACAGGGAAGACTGAAGCTTTCTTT. This chain connects TRBV7-9 to TRBJ1-1; 9 bases are a match to TRBD1. The CDR3 runs to 14 residues. Germline lookup yields CDR1 SEHNR and CDR2 FQNEAQ (reference sequence). V lost 3 bases to trimming and J lost 5 bases; unmatched junction nucleotides: 4. The full variable domain, with the rest looked up from reference TRBV7-9 and TRBJ1-1, is DTGVSQNPRHKITKRGQNVTFRCDPISEHNRLYWYRQTLGQGPEFLTYFQNEAQLEKSRLLSDRFSAERPKGSFSTLEIQRTEQGDSAMYLCASSFGTGKTEAFFGQGTRLTVV.

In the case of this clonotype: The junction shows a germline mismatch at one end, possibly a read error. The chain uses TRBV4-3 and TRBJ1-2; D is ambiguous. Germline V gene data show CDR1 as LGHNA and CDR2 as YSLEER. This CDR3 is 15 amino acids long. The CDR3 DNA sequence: TGCGCCAGCAACCAAGATACGAGCCCTTCACGCGGCTACACCTTC. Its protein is CASNQDTSPSRGYTF.

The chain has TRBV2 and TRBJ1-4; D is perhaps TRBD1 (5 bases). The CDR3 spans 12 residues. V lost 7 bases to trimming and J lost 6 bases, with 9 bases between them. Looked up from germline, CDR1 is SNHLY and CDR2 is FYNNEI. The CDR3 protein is CASNGHDEKLFF. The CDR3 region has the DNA TGTGCCAGCAACGGACACGATGAAAAACTGTTTTTT.

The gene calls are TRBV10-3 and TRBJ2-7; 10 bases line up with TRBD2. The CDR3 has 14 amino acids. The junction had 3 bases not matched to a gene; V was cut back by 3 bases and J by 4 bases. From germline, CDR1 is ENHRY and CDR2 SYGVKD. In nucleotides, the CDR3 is TGTGCCATCAGTGAAGCGGGGGGGCGGTACGAGCAGTACTTC. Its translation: CAISEAGGRYEQYF.

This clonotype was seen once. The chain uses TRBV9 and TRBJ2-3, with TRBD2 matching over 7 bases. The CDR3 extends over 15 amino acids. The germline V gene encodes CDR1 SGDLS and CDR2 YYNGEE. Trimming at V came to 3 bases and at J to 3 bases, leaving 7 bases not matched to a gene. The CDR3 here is CASSDDGGTTDTQYF. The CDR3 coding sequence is TGTGCCAGCAGCGATGACGGGGGGACTACAGATACGCAGTATTTT.

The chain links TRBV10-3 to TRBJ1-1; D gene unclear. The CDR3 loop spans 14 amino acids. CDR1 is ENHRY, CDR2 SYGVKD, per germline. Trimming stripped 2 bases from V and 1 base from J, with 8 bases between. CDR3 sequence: CAISEILPNTEAFF. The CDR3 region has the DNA TGTGCCATCAGTGAGATCCTACCGAACACTGAAGCTTTCTTT.

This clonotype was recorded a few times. CDR3 sequence: CASSLAFGADTDTQYF. The CDR3 DNA sequence: TGTGCCAGCAGCTTAGCGTTTGGAGCGGACACAGATACGCAGTATTTT. The chain uses TRBV7-9 and TRBJ2-3; D is perhaps TRBD2 (5 bases). Germline loops: CDR1 SEHNR, CDR2 FQNEAQ (reference sequence). The V and J ends lost 0 bases and 2 bases respectively, with 12 bases between them. This CDR3 contains 16 residues.

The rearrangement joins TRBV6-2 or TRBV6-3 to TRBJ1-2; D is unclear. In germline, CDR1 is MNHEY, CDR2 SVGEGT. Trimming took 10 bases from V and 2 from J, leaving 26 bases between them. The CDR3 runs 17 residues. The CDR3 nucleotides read TGTGCCATACGCCGGGAAGTCGGGGATGATTCCAACTATGGCTACACCTTC. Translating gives CAIRREVGDDSNYGYTF.

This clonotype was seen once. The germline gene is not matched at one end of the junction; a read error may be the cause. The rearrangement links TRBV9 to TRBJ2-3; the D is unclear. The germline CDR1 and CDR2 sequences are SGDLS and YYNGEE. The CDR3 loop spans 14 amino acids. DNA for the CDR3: TGTGCCGGCAGCGTAGCCAGCCTCACAGATACGCAGTATTTT. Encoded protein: CAGSVASLTDTQYF.

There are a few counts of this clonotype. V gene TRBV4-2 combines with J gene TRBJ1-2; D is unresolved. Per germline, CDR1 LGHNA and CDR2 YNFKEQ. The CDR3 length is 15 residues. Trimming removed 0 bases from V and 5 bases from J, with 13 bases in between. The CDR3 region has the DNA TGTGCCAGCAGCCAAGAGCAGAACGTACAGTATGGCTACACCTTC. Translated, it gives CASSQEQNVQYGYTF.

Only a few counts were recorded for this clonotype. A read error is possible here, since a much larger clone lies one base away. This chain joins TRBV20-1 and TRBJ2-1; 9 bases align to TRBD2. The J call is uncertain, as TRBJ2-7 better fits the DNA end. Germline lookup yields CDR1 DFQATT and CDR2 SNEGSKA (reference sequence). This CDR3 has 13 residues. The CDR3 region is CSASLTSGNEQYF. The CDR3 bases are TGCAGTGCTAGTTTGACTAGCGGCAATGAGCAGTACTTC.

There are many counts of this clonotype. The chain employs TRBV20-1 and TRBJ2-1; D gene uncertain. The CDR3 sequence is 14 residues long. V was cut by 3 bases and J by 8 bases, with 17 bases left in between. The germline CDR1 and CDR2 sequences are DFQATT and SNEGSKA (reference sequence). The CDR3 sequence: CSASGSLVNYEQFF. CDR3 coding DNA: TGCAGTGCTAGTGGGTCCCTAGTTAACTATGAGCAGTTCTTC.

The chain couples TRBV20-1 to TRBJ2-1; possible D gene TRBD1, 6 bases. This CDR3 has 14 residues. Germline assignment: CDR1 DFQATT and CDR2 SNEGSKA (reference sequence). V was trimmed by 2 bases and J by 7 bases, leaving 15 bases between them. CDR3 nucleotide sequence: TGCAGTGCTAGAAAACAGGGCGACGATAATGAGCAGTTCTTC. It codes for CSARKQGDDNEQFF.

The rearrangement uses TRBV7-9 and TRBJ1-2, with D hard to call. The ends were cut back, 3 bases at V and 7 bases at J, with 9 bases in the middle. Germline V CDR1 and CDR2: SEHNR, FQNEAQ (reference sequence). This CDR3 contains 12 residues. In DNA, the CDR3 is TGTGCCAGCAGCTTCTTATCTGGTGGCTACACCTTC. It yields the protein CASSFLSGGYTF.

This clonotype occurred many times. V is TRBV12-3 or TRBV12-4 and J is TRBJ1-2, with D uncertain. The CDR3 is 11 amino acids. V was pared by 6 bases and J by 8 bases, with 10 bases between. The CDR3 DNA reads TGTGCCAGCAGCCGTCTGGGAGGCTACACCTTC. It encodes CASSRLGGYTF.

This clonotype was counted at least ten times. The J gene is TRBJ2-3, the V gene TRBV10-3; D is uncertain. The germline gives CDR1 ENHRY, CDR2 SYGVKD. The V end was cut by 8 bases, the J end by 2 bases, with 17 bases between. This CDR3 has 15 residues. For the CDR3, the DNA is TGTGCCATCCGGCCAGGAGTGGCCTACACAGATACGCAGTATTTT. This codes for CAIRPGVAYTDTQYF.

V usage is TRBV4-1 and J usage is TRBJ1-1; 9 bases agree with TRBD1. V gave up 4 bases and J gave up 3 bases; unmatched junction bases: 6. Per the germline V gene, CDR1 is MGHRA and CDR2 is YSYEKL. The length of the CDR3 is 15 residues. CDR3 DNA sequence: TGCGCCAGCAGCCCGGACAGGGGAAGACACACTGAAGCTTTCTTT. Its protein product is CASSPDRGRHTEAFF.